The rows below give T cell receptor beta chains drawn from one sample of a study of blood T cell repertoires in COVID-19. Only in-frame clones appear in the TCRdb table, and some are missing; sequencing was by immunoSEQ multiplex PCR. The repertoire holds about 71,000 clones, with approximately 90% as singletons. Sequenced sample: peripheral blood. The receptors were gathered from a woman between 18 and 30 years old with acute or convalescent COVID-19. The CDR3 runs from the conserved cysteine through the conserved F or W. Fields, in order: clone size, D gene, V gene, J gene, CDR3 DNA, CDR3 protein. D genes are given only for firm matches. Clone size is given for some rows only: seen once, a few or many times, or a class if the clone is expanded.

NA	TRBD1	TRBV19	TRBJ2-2	TGTGCCAGTAGCCCTTCCGGGACAGGGGCCCTCACCGGGGAGCTGTTTTTT	CASSPSGTGALTGELFF
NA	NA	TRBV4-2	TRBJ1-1	TGTGCCAGCAGCCAAGGTAGAGGGCGGGACACTGAAGCTTTCTTT	CASSQGRGRDTEAFF
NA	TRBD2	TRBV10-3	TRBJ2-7	TGTGCCATCAGTGAGGGGGGGGACTCCTACGAGCAGTACTTC	CAISEGGDSYEQYF
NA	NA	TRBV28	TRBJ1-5	TGTGCCAGCAGTTTACCCCTTGGTACAGGAGATCAGCCCCAGCATTTT	CASSLPLGTGDQPQHF
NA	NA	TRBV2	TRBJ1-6	TGTGCCAGCACTGGGCAGGCCTATAATTCACCCCTCCACTTT	CASTGQAYNSPLHF
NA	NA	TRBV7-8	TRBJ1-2	TGTGCCAGCAGCCCCATAGGACAGACATATGGCTACACCTTC	CASSPIGQTYGYTF
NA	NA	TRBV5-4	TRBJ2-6	TGTGCCACCGTCTCTGGGGCCAACGTCCTGACTTTC	CATVSGANVLTF
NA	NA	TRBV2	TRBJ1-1	TGTGCCAGCGCGGGGGGATTTAACACTGAAGCTTTCTTT	CASAGGFNTEAFF
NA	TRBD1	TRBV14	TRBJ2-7	TGTGCCAGCAGCCATTCTAGCAGGGGGCTGCTGTGGGAGCAGTACTTC	CASSHSSRGLLWEQYF
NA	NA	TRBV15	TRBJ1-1	TGTGCCACCAGCAGAGATCAGGACATTATGAACACTGAAGCTTTCTTT	CATSRDQDIMNTEAFF
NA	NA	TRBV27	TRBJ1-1	TGTGCCAGCGGGGATCCCGGGAGGCCTGAAGCTTTCTTT	CASGDPGRPEAFF
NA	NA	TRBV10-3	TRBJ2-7	TGTGCCATCAGTGAGTCGAGGGTTTCCGAGCAGTACTTC	CAISESRVSEQYF
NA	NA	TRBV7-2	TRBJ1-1	TGTGCCAGCAGCCAACAGCATGGGAACACTGAAGCTTTCTTT	CASSQQHGNTEAFF
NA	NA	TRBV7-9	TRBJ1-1	TGTGCCAGCAGCCTCACGGGTGAAGCTTTCTTT	CASSLTGEAFF
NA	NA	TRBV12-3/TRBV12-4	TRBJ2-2	TGTGCCAGCAGCTCTCTCACCGGGGAGCTGTTTTTT	CASSSLTGELFF
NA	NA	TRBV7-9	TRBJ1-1	TGTGCCAGCAGCACAGACAGAGCGAACACTGAAGCTTTCTTT	CASSTDRANTEAFF
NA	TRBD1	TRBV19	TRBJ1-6	TGTGCCAGTAGTATTCGGGACAGAGCTTCACCCCTCCACTTT	CASSIRDRASPLHF
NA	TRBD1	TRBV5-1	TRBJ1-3	TGCGCCAGCAGTTTGACAGGGATCGGAAACACCATATATTTT	CASSLTGIGNTIYF
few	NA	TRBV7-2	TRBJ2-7	TGTGCCAGCAGCTTAGAAGGCAGGGGTTCCTACGAGCAGTACTTC	CASSLEGRGSYEQYF
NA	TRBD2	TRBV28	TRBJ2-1	TGTGCCAGCAGTTTACTAGCGGGGGGCCCGGGGTACTACAATGAGCAGTTCTTC	CASSLLAGGPGYYNEQFF
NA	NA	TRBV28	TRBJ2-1	TGTGCCAGCAGTTCCGCCCGGACAAGCTACGGTGAGCAGTTCTTC	CASSSARTSYGEQFF
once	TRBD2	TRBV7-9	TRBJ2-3	TGTGCCAGCAGCTTAGCGATCGCGGGAGGGAGCGCAGATACGCAGTATTTT	CASSLAIAGGSADTQYF
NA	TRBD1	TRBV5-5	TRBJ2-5	TGTGCCAGCAGCTCGGGACAGGGGCGCCAAGAGACCCAGTACTTC	CASSSGQGRQETQYF
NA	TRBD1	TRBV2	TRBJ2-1	TGTGCCAGCAGTTCGACAGGGGGCATTGAGCAGTTCTTC	CASSSTGGIEQFF
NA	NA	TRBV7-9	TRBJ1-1	TGTGCCAGCAGCTTATTAGGGACATCCACTGAAGCTTTCTTT	CASSLLGTSTEAFF
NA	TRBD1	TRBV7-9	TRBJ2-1	TGTGCCATCAGGGGGCCCAATGAGCAGTTCTTC	CAIRGPNEQFF
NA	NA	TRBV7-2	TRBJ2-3	TGTGCCAGCAGCTTAGGAGACGGGGGCACAGATACGCAGTATTTT	CASSLGDGGTDTQYF
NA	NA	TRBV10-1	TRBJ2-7	TGCGCCAGCAGTGACGGAGCGTTCCCCTACGAGCAGTACTTC	CASSDGAFPYEQYF
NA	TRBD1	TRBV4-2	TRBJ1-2	TGTGCCAGCAGCCAAAGATATAGGGGACAGGACTATGGCTACACCTTC	CASSQRYRGQDYGYTF
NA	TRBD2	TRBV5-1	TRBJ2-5	TGCGCCAGCAGCTCCCGACTAGCGGGGGGACAGGAGACCCAGTACTTC	CASSSRLAGGQETQYF
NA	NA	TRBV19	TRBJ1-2	TGTGCCAGTACCCCGACGGGACACCTGGACTATGGCTACACCTTC	CASTPTGHLDYGYTF
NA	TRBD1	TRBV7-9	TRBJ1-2	TGTGCCAGCAGCTTAGCTCTTACACAGGGGTACTATGGCTACACCTTC	CASSLALTQGYYGYTF